The next 18 T cell receptor beta chains were all read from a single sample in a study of early T cells in non-severe SARS-CoV-2 infection (dated by TCRdb to the early 2020s). The method behind the library was 5' RACE. The run used a NextSeq 500. Using fastp at Q25 and MiXCR, TCRdb reprocessed the public reads and kept productive beta chains. CDR3 protein duplicates are merged, each entry listing the most common genes and DNA. Here the sample has about 34,000 distinct CDR3 sequences; approximately 6% occur a single time. Together, the top ten hold approximately 7.5% of the sample. Sequences were obtained from whole blood. The receptors derive from an adult who was a healthcare worker with PCR-confirmed SARS-CoV-2 infection or an uninfected control (not recorded which).

This clonotype was seen ten or more times. The rearrangement uses TRBV28 and TRBJ1-1; maybe TRBD1 (6 bases). The V and J ends lost 5 bases and 7 bases respectively, with 11 bases between them. The CDR3 runs to 12 residues. The germline gives CDR1 MDHEN, CDR2 SYDVKM. CDR3 in amino acids: CASSRDTREAFF. The CDR3, as DNA: TGTGCCAGCAGTCGGGACACCCGTGAAGCTTTCTTT. Full variable domain (remainder filled in from reference TRBV28 and TRBJ1-1): DVKVTQSSRYLVKRTGEKVFLECVQDMDHENMFWYRQDPGLGLRLIYFSYDVKMKEKGDIPEGYSVSREKKERFSLILESASTNQTSMYLCASSRDTREAFFGQGTRLTVV.

The chain uses TRBV12-5 and TRBJ1-2, with a weak D call TRBD1 (6 bases). The V and J ends lost 7 bases and 8 bases respectively, with 17 bases between them. From germline, CDR1 is LGHNT and CDR2 FRNRAP. The CDR3 contains 13 residues. The CDR3 reads CASAPQGFWGYTF. The CDR3 nucleotides read TGTGCTAGTGCCCCGCAGGGGTTCTGGGGCTACACCTTC.

Many counts were recorded for this clonotype. This chain links TRBV10-3 with TRBJ1-2; possible D gene TRBD1, 5 bases. The V and J ends lost 2 bases and 10 bases respectively, with 17 bases between them. The germline V gene encodes CDR1 ENHRY and CDR2 SYGVKD. The CDR3 runs to 14 residues. The CDR3 DNA sequence: TGTGCCATCAGTGAGCCCCGGACAAGGAGCGTCTACACCTTC. This codes for CAISEPRTRSVYTF.

This clonotype occurred many times. This chain joins TRBV7-8 and TRBJ2-5, with D possibly being TRBD2 (5 bases). CDR1 is SGHVS and CDR2 is FQNEAQ in the germline V gene. The CDR3 has 16 residues. V was cut by 0 bases and J by 5 bases, with 16 bases left in between. The CDR3 DNA reads as TGTGCCAGCAGCTTAGCGAGGGCAGAGGTTGTGGAGACCCAGTACTTC. This encodes CASSLARAEVVETQYF. The variable domain in full, completed from reference TRBV7-8 and TRBJ2-5, reads GAGVSQSPRYKVAKRGQDVALRCDPISGHVSLFWYQQALGQGPEFLTYFQNEAQLDKSGLPSDRFFAERPEGSVSTLKIQRTQQEDSAVYLCASSLARAEVVETQYFGPGTRLLVL.

This clonotype was observed at least ten times. The chain joins TRBV6-5 to TRBJ2-5; TRBD2 matches at 8 bases. The germline V gene has CDR1 MNHEY and CDR2 SVGAGI. Trimming cost V 5 bases and J 1 base; bases outside gene matches: 9. This CDR3 is 16 amino acids long. The CDR3 protein is CASSPLGGGFQETQYF. Here the CDR3 DNA reads TGTGCCAGCAGTCCTCTCGGGGGGGGATTCCAAGAGACCCAGTACTTC.

This clonotype has just a few counts. This rearrangement joins TRBV27 to TRBJ2-7, with 9 bases aligning to TRBD1. Germline values: CDR1 MNHEY, CDR2 SMNVEV (reference sequence). The V and J ends lost 6 bases and 5 bases, in that order; junction bases with no gene match: 5. The CDR3 consists of 13 residues. The chain's CDR3 is CASRGTGTNEQYF. As DNA, the CDR3 is TGTGCCAGCAGGGGGACAGGGACAAACGAGCAGTACTTC.

This clonotype was found a few times. The chain employs TRBV11-2 and TRBJ2-5; 8 bases map to TRBD2. This CDR3 is built from 15 residues. Germline CDR1 SGHAT, CDR2 FQNNGV. V shed 3 bases and J 1 base; nucleotides not matched to a gene: 4. In nucleotides, the CDR3 is TGTGCCAGCAGCTTTATAGCGGGGATCCAAGAGACCCAGTACTTC. It specifies CASSFIAGIQETQYF.

The table lists this clonotype with many counts. The V gene is TRBV6-6, the J gene TRBJ2-5; D is perhaps TRBD1 (5 bases). Trimming cost V 8 bases and J 2 bases, with 9 bases left between them. The CDR3 consists of 12 residues. In germline, CDR1 is MNHNY, CDR2 SVGAGI (reference sequence). CDR3 sequence: CASGRVQETQYF. For the CDR3, the DNA is TGTGCCAGCGGCAGGGTACAAGAGACCCAGTACTTC.

The rearrangement joins TRBV19 to TRBJ2-5, with 9 nucleotides matching TRBD1. V was pared by 4 bases and J by 4 bases, with 7 bases of the junction left unmatched. The CDR3 loop spans 15 amino acids. Looked up from germline, CDR1 is LNHDA and CDR2 is SQIVND (reference sequence). CDR3 amino acids: CASSTYRGLGETQYF. In nucleotides, the CDR3 is TGTGCCAGTAGTACCTACAGGGGGCTCGGAGAGACCCAGTACTTC.

At least ten counts were recorded for this clonotype. The V and J genes are TRBV19 and TRBJ2-7, with D maybe TRBD1 (5 bases). Trimming shortened V by 2 bases and J by 4 bases, and 15 bases separated the two germline ends. Germline V gene sequence: CDR1 LNHDA, CDR2 SQIVND (reference sequence). The length of the CDR3 is 15 residues. The DNA for the CDR3 is TGTGCCAGTAGTATATCAACAGGAGATTTATACGAGCAGTACTTC. Translating it yields CASSISTGDLYEQYF.

This clonotype was found many times. This sequence joins TRBV23-1 and TRBJ1-5; D is unclear. TRBV23-1 is an ORF for which the function is uncertain. Trimming took 2 bases from V and 4 from J, leaving 12 bases between them. The CDR3 contains 15 residues. The CDR3 loop reads CASSQRLQHNQPQHF. CDR3 sequence (DNA): TGCGCCAGCAGTCAACGGCTCCAGCATAATCAGCCCCAGCATTTT.

This clonotype was counted between two and nine times. The CDR3 region is CASSEPGRATGELFF. CDR3 DNA: TGTGCCAGCAGTGAACCCGGCAGGGCCACCGGGGAGCTGTTTTTT. The V and J genes are TRBV2 and TRBJ2-2, with D possibly matching TRBD1 (5 bases). With 2 bases removed from V and 4 bases from J, the gap between germline ends came to 11 bases. CDR1 SNHLY and CDR2 FYNNEI come from the germline V gene. The CDR3 runs 15 residues. The full variable domain, its missing parts supplied by reference TRBV2 and TRBJ2-2, is EPEVTQTPSHQVTQMGQEVILRCVPISNHLYFYWYRQILGQKVEFLVSFYNNEISEKSEIFDDQFSVERPDGSNFTLKIRSTKLEDSAMYFCASSEPGRATGELFFGEGSRLTVL.

The chain combines TRBV7-2 with TRBJ1-6, with D possibly being TRBD1 (5 bases). V shed 0 bases and J shed 9 bases, with 15 bases lying between them. The CDR3 covers 16 residues. Germline-derived CDR1 and CDR2 are SGHTA and FQGNSA. The CDR3 reads CASSLATQGFRSPLHF. Written as DNA, the CDR3 is TGTGCCAGCAGCTTAGCAACCCAGGGATTCCGTTCACCCCTCCACTTT. Full variable domain (remainder filled in from reference TRBV7-2 and TRBJ1-6): GAGVSQSPSNKVTEKGKDVELRCDPISGHTALYWYRQSLGQGLEFLIYFQGNSAPDKSGLPSDRFSAERTGGSVSTLTIQRTQQEDSAVYLCASSLATQGFRSPLHFGNGTRLTVT.

The gene calls are TRBV20-1 and TRBJ1-5; TRBD1 matches 10 bases. Germline trimming cut 6 bases from V and 4 bases from J; bases unmatched to any gene: 9. The CDR3 runs to 15 residues. Germline CDR1 reads DFQATT; CDR2 reads SNEGSKA (reference sequence). CDR3 protein: CSAPKTGGANQPQHF. The CDR3 DNA reads as TGCAGTGCACCCAAGACAGGGGGCGCGAATCAGCCCCAGCATTTT.

In its sample, this clonotype was seen many times. V and J are TRBV20-1 and TRBJ1-2; D gene unclear. V shed 1 base and J shed 4 bases, with 25 bases lying between them. The CDR3 sequence is 18 residues long. Looked up from germline, CDR1 is DFQATT and CDR2 is SNEGSKA (reference sequence). In DNA form, the CDR3 reads TGCAGTGCTAGAGTCCTTACGGCACGGAGGGATGGGGTCTATGGCTACACCTTC. Residues: CSARVLTARRDGVYGYTF.

This clonotype was counted ten times or more. V usage is TRBV19 and J usage is TRBJ1-5; perhaps TRBD1 as D (5 bases). CDR1 is LNHDA and CDR2 is SQIVND in the germline V gene (reference sequence). The CDR3 totals 16 residues. The V end was cut by 2 bases, the J end by 0 bases, with 11 bases between. The CDR3 protein is CASSIWGGISNQPQHF. The DNA for the CDR3 is TGTGCCAGTAGTATATGGGGCGGAATTAGCAATCAGCCCCAGCATTTT.

This clonotype was found many times. The chain recombines TRBV20-1 with TRBJ2-7, with TRBD2 as a possible D gene (6 bases). The germline V and J ends were trimmed by 0 bases and 5 bases, with 8 bases remaining between them. The CDR3 is 12 residues long. CDR1 and CDR2 (germline): DFQATT, SNEGSKA (reference sequence). This CDR3 reads CSARDASDEQYF. CDR3 bases: TGCAGTGCTAGAGATGCTAGCGACGAGCAGTACTTC.

This clonotype was recorded at least ten times. The chain uses TRBV19 and TRBJ2-2; possible D gene TRBD1, 6 bases. Deletions cut 9 bases from V and 6 bases from J, with 17 bases between. Germline lookup yields CDR1 LNHDA and CDR2 SQIVND (reference sequence). This CDR3 has 14 amino acids. The CDR3 sequence: CASIRRRGAGELFF. The CDR3, as DNA: TGTGCCAGCATCCGCCGCAGGGGCGCCGGGGAGCTGTTTTTT.